These T cell receptor beta chains were read from a single sample in a study of OX40 agonist ivuxolimab in advanced cancers. Sequencing was performed with immunoSEQ multiplex PCR; in TCRdb, only in-frame clones are kept and a portion is missing. Among about 40,000 clones listed, about four fifths were seen once. The specimen comprised CD4+ or CD8+ T cells sorted from blood, sampled in a trial of the OX40 agonist ivuxolimab. The receptor set was obtained from an adult with an advanced solid tumor such as melanoma, head and neck, liver or kidney cancer. Each CDR3 is given with its conserved first and last residue. Each record gives: V gene, D gene, clone size, J gene, CDR3 protein, CDR3 DNA. A D gene is named only where the DNA matches it firmly. Clone size is stated in some rows and not others, as once, few, many or a class when expanded.

V: TRBV28
D: TRBD2
size: NA
J: TRBJ2-3
CDR3: CASSSHRGRAPTDTQYF
DNA: TGTGCCAGCAGCTCACATCGCGGGAGGGCCCCCACAGATACGCAGTATTTT

V: TRBV7-6
D: NA
size: NA
J: TRBJ1-1
CDR3: CASSFSRGGEAFF
DNA: TGTGCCAGCAGCTTCAGCAGGGGAGGTGAAGCTTTCTTT

V: TRBV28
D: NA
size: NA
J: TRBJ1-2
CDR3: CASKDGMLGYTF
DNA: TGTGCCAGCAAGGACGGGATGCTTGGCTACACCTTC

V: TRBV27
D: TRBD1
size: once
J: TRBJ1-1
CDR3: CASSDLKTGFGTEAFF
DNA: TGTGCCAGCAGTGACCTCAAGACAGGGTTTGGCACTGAAGCTTTCTTT

V: TRBV11-2
D: NA
size: NA
J: TRBJ2-1
CDR3: CASSLEVYNQGEQFF
DNA: TGTGCCAGCAGCTTAGAGGTCTATAACCAGGGTGAGCAGTTCTTC

V: TRBV6-1
D: TRBD1
size: NA
J: TRBJ2-4
CDR3: CASHRGRDIQYF
DNA: TGTGCCAGCCACAGGGGGCGGGACATTCAGTACTTC

V: TRBV11-2
D: NA
size: NA
J: TRBJ2-2
CDR3: CASSSTGANTGELFF
DNA: TGTGCCAGCAGCTCGACGGGAGCTAACACCGGGGAGCTGTTTTTT

V: TRBV7-9
D: TRBD2
size: NA
J: TRBJ2-7
CDR3: CASSWEGAYEQYF
DNA: TGTGCCAGCAGCTGGGAGGGAGCCTACGAGCAGTACTTC

V: TRBV19
D: TRBD1
size: NA
J: TRBJ1-1
CDR3: CASSSTGGGDTEAFF
DNA: TGTGCCAGTAGTTCGACAGGGGGCGGGGACACTGAAGCTTTCTTT

V: TRBV4-1
D: NA
size: few
J: TRBJ2-1
CDR3: CASSQVNMGLYNEQFF
DNA: TGCGCCAGCAGCCAAGTCAATATGGGCCTTTACAATGAGCAGTTCTTC

V: TRBV28
D: TRBD1
size: NA
J: TRBJ1-2
CDR3: CASSSDRVANGYTF
DNA: TGTGCCAGCAGTTCGGACAGGGTGGCTAATGGCTACACCTTC

V: TRBV27
D: NA
size: NA
J: TRBJ1-6
CDR3: CASSPGGFPSYNSPLHF
DNA: TGTGCCAGCAGTCCCGGAGGGTTTCCCTCCTATAATTCACCCCTCCACTTT

V: TRBV6-5
D: NA
size: NA
J: TRBJ1-1
CDR3: CASNAGAATEAFF
DNA: TGTGCCAGCAACGCAGGGGCGGCCACTGAAGCTTTCTTT

V: TRBV7-9
D: NA
size: once
J: TRBJ2-5
CDR3: CASSSLETQYF
DNA: TGTGCCAGCAGCTCCCTGGAAACCCAGTACTTC

V: TRBV28
D: NA
size: NA
J: TRBJ1-2
CDR3: CASSLTQGRYGYTF
DNA: TGTGCCAGCAGTTTAACCCAGGGGAGGTATGGCTACACCTTC

V: TRBV10-2
D: NA
size: NA
J: TRBJ2-1
CDR3: CASSSTHSRREQFF
DNA: TGCGCCAGCAGCTCGACCCACTCTAGGCGTGAGCAGTTCTTC

V: TRBV5-1
D: NA
size: NA
J: TRBJ1-2
CDR3: CASSYENYGYTF
DNA: TGCGCCAGCAGCTACGAGAACTATGGCTACACCTTC

V: TRBV10-3
D: NA
size: NA
J: TRBJ1-2
CDR3: CAIGQDYGYTF
DNA: TGTGCCATCGGCCAGGACTATGGCTACACCTTC

V: TRBV7-9
D: TRBD1
size: NA
J: TRBJ2-5
CDR3: CASSLLGTGYWETQYF
DNA: TGTGCCAGCAGCTTACTAGGGACAGGGTATTGGGAGACCCAGTACTTC

V: TRBV28
D: NA
size: NA
J: TRBJ2-2
CDR3: CASRGNRVLAGELFF
DNA: TGTGCCAGCAGAGGTAACAGGGTTCTCGCCGGGGAGCTGTTTTTT

V: TRBV28
D: NA
size: NA
J: TRBJ1-1
CDR3: CASSPRRAMNTEAFF
DNA: TGTGCCAGCAGTCCTCGACGGGCCATGAACACTGAAGCTTTCTTT

V: TRBV5-1
D: NA
size: NA
J: TRBJ2-3
CDR3: CASSLQSGGTDTQYF
DNA: TGCGCCAGCAGCTTGCAGTCCGGGGGCACAGATACGCAGTATTTT

V: TRBV14
D: NA
size: NA
J: TRBJ2-5
CDR3: CASSQDLTRQETQYF
DNA: TGTGCCAGCAGCCAAGATCTTACCCGACAAGAGACCCAGTACTTC

V: TRBV23-1
D: NA
size: few
J: TRBJ2-1
CDR3: CASSQKDRGQLAGRADSSYNEQFF
DNA: TGCGCCAGCAGTCAGAAGGACAGGGGGCAACTAGCGGGGAGGGCAGATAGCTCCTACAATGAGCAGTTCTTC

V: TRBV5-1
D: TRBD2
size: NA
J: TRBJ2-5
CDR3: CASILAGGPGETQYF
DNA: TGCGCCAGCATTTTAGCGGGAGGGCCCGGGGAGACCCAGTACTTC

V: TRBV7-2
D: NA
size: medium-sized
J: TRBJ1-6
CDR3: CASSLGPFNSPLHF
DNA: TGTGCCAGCAGCTTAGGACCGTTTAATTCACCCCTCCACTTT

V: TRBV6-1
D: TRBD2
size: NA
J: TRBJ2-3
CDR3: CASGIAGGPDTQYF
DNA: TGTGCCAGCGGAATAGCGGGGGGCCCAGATACGCAGTATTTT

V: TRBV2
D: TRBD1
size: NA
J: TRBJ2-2
CDR3: CASSVRQGAFVTGELFF
DNA: TGTGCCAGCAGTGTAAGGCAGGGGGCTTTCGTTACCGGGGAGCTGTTTTTT

V: TRBV5-1
D: TRBD1
size: NA
J: TRBJ1-4
CDR3: CASSFGQVATNEKLFF
DNA: TGCGCCAGCAGCTTTGGACAGGTTGCAACTAATGAAAAACTGTTTTTT

V: TRBV5-1
D: NA
size: NA
J: TRBJ1-1
CDR3: CASSYSDGVNAEAFF
DNA: TGCGCCAGCAGCTACTCGGACGGGGTGAACGCTGAAGCTTTCTTT

V: TRBV6-6
D: NA
size: NA
J: TRBJ2-2
CDR3: CASSYFRTGELFF
DNA: TGTGCCAGCAGTTACTTTCGAACCGGGGAGCTGTTTTTT

V: TRBV30
D: NA
size: once
J: TRBJ2-2
CDR3: CAWSVVSGIGELFF
DNA: TGTGCCTGGAGTGTAGTGTCGGGGATCGGGGAGCTGTTTTTT

V: TRBV30
D: NA
size: NA
J: TRBJ1-5
CDR3: CAWTLGLDQPQHF
DNA: TGTGCCTGGACCTTGGGACTCGATCAGCCCCAGCATTTT

V: TRBV10-2
D: TRBD1
size: NA
J: TRBJ2-2
CDR3: CASSFGQGGTGELFF
DNA: TGCGCCAGCAGCTTCGGACAGGGGGGCACCGGGGAGCTGTTTTTT

V: TRBV9
D: TRBD2
size: NA
J: TRBJ2-1
CDR3: CASSVGTSGPGGHNEQFF
DNA: TGTGCCAGCAGCGTCGGGACTAGCGGACCCGGCGGCCACAATGAGCAGTTCTTC

V: TRBV2
D: NA
size: few
J: TRBJ1-4
CDR3: CASRDTGRSEKLFF
DNA: TGTGCCAGCAGGGACACAGGGAGATCTGAAAAACTGTTTTTT

V: TRBV6-5
D: NA
size: few
J: TRBJ1-1
CDR3: CASSYGTEAFF
DNA: TGTGCCAGCAGTTATGGGACTGAGGCTTTCTTT

V: TRBV19
D: NA
size: NA
J: TRBJ2-3
CDR3: CASSIRQGGWYF
DNA: TGTGCCAGTAGTATAAGGCAGGGCGGATGGTATTTT

V: TRBV5-6
D: NA
size: NA
J: TRBJ1-4
CDR3: CASSRDKNEKLFF
DNA: TGTGCCAGCAGCAGGGACAAAAATGAAAAACTGTTTTTT

V: TRBV27
D: TRBD2
size: few
J: TRBJ2-3
CDR3: CASSFSGLAGERTQYF
DNA: TGTGCCAGCAGTTTTTCAGGACTAGCGGGAGAAAGGACGCAGTATTTT

V: TRBV18
D: TRBD2
size: NA
J: TRBJ2-2
CDR3: CASSPPLAGVAGELFF
DNA: TGTGCCAGCTCACCACCTCTAGCGGGAGTGGCCGGGGAGCTGTTTTTT

V: TRBV30
D: NA
size: NA
J: TRBJ2-7
CDR3: CAWTSKRSRAYEQYF
DNA: TGTGCCTGGACTTCTAAGAGGTCGAGGGCCTACGAGCAGTACTTC

V: TRBV9
D: TRBD2
size: NA
J: TRBJ2-5
CDR3: CASSPRLAGMQETQYF
DNA: TGTGCCAGCAGCCCCCGACTAGCGGGAATGCAAGAGACCCAGTACTTC

V: TRBV23-1
D: NA
size: NA
J: TRBJ1-5
CDR3: CASSQGGGGSNQPQHF
DNA: TGCGCCAGCAGTCAAGGAGGGGGTGGCAGCAATCAGCCCCAGCATTTT

V: TRBV29-1
D: TRBD1
size: NA
J: TRBJ1-1
CDR3: CSVVPQGARAEAFF
DNA: TGCAGCGTCGTACCACAGGGGGCTCGGGCTGAAGCTTTCTTT

V: TRBV27
D: NA
size: NA
J: TRBJ1-1
CDR3: CASSSQGWDTEAFF
DNA: TGTGCCAGCAGTTCCCAGGGGTGGGACACTGAAGCTTTCTTT

V: TRBV7-3
D: NA
size: NA
J: TRBJ2-3
CDR3: CASSLISTDTQYF
DNA: TGTGCCAGCAGCTTAATCAGCACAGATACGCAGTATTTT

V: TRBV11-2
D: NA
size: NA
J: TRBJ1-3
CDR3: CASSLAGRNTIYF
DNA: TGTGCCAGCAGCCTAGCAGGGAGAAACACCATATATTTT

V: TRBV9
D: TRBD2
size: NA
J: TRBJ2-5
CDR3: CASSVSGGKETQYF
DNA: TGTGCCAGCAGCGTATCGGGGGGGAAAGAGACCCAGTACTTC

V: TRBV7-7
D: NA
size: NA
J: TRBJ2-5
CDR3: CASSPGQETQYF
DNA: TGTGCTAGCAGCCCCGGCCAAGAGACCCAGTACTTC

V: TRBV27
D: TRBD1
size: NA
J: TRBJ1-2
CDR3: CASRPTGGYGYTF
DNA: TGTGCCAGCAGGCCCACAGGGGGGTATGGCTACACCTTC

V: TRBV7-2
D: NA
size: once
J: TRBJ1-5
CDR3: CASSLDFRRNQPQHF
DNA: TGTGCCAGCAGCTTAGATTTCCGTCGTAATCAGCCCCAGCATTTT

V: TRBV28
D: NA
size: NA
J: TRBJ1-2
CDR3: CASSTTDYGYTF
DNA: TGTGCCAGCAGTACGACAGACTATGGCTACACCTTC

V: TRBV2
D: TRBD2
size: NA
J: TRBJ2-7
CDR3: CASSDPSGRDDEQYF
DNA: TGTGCCAGCAGTGACCCTAGCGGGAGGGATGATGAGCAGTACTTC

V: TRBV6-6
D: NA
size: NA
J: TRBJ2-7
CDR3: CASASYEQYF
DNA: TGTGCCAGCGCATCCTACGAGCAGTACTTC

V: TRBV7-3
D: NA
size: NA
J: TRBJ2-3
CDR3: CASSSSRTDTQYF
DNA: TGTGCCAGCAGCTCTTCCCGCACAGATACGCAGTATTTT

V: TRBV7-6
D: TRBD1
size: NA
J: TRBJ2-7
CDR3: CASSATQGSEQYF
DNA: TGTGCCAGCAGCGCGACACAGGGGAGCGAGCAGTACTTC

V: TRBV15
D: NA
size: NA
J: TRBJ1-2
CDR3: CATSRENYGYTF
DNA: TGTGCCACCAGTAGAGAGAACTATGGCTACACCTTC

V: TRBV5-1
D: NA
size: few
J: TRBJ2-1
CDR3: CASSLVGVGAPYNEQFF
DNA: TGCGCCAGCAGCTTGGTAGGGGTGGGCGCGCCCTACAATGAGCAGTTCTTC